Shown below are 3 T cell receptor beta chains from a single sample sequenced in a study of cytomegalovirus exposure and HLA in healthy donors. Researchers ran the PCR with 60 Vbeta and 13 Jbeta primers. Measured with immunoSEQ multiplex PCR; TCRdb has only the in-frame clones, and not every one. The sample comprises around 100,000 clones, about 76% of which are singletons, and around 4.9% rests with the top ten. Sequencing was performed on PBMCs. The receptor source for this set is a man younger than 40 in good health and CMV-seropositive.

About this clone: A junction end diverges from the germline sequence, so it may reflect a read error. The chain has TRBV5-1 and TRBJ2-3, with 12 bases fitting TRBD2. The CDR3 totals 17 residues. Germline V CDR1 and CDR2: SGHRS, YFSETQ. This chain's CDR3 is CASSLATSGGILDTQYF. The CDR3 bases are TGCGCCAGCAGTTTGGCGACTAGCGGGGGAATCCTAGATACGCAGTATTTT.

The V call is TRBV7-2, the J call TRBJ1-6, with D maybe TRBD1 (6 bases). CDR1 SGHTA and CDR2 FQGNSA come from the germline V gene. This CDR3 region has 15 residues. The V gene lost 4 bases and the J gene lost 8 bases, with 15 bases spanning the gap. The CDR3, as DNA: TGTGCCAGCAGCTCGAGGGGGGGATGGGATTCACCCCTCCACTTT. It encodes CASSSRGGWDSPLHF.

This chain joins TRBV28 and TRBJ1-2; weak D call: TRBD1 (5 bases). Germline CDR1 MDHEN, CDR2 SYDVKM. The CDR3 sequence is 13 residues long. V was pared by 1 base and J by 8 bases, with 11 bases between. The CDR3 loop reads CASSLSGLKGYTF. In nucleotides, the CDR3 is TGTGCCAGCAGTTTATCAGGGCTCAAGGGCTACACCTTC.